These T cell receptor beta chains were read from a single sample in a study of response to subunit inactivated influenza vaccine. TCRdb fed the RT-PCR reads into MiXCR, producing one record per CDR3 protein. The sample records hundreds of thousands of distinct CDR3 sequences, about an eighth being singletons. The sample was PBMCs from blood, taken on the day of vaccination. The source of these receptors is a man aged 50-60 years who received an inactivated influenza vaccine. The CDR3 runs from the conserved cysteine through the conserved F or W. Each record gives: D gene, V gene, CDR3 length, clone size, J gene, CDR3 protein, CDR3 DNA. A D gene is named only where the DNA matches it firmly. The size of a clone is reported for some rows only, either as once, few or many, or as a class for expanded clones.

d_gene: TRBD2; v_gene: TRBV12-3/TRBV12-4; len: 13; abundance: few; j_gene: TRBJ2-1; CDR3aa: CASSPRTSGKQFF; CDR3nt: TGTGCCAGCAGCCCCCGAACTAGCGGGAAGCAGTTCTTC
d_gene: NA; v_gene: TRBV6-2/TRBV6-3; len: 12; abundance: NA; j_gene: TRBJ2-5; CDR3aa: CASGHSSETQYF; CDR3nt: TGTGCCAGCGGTCATTCGTCGGAGACCCAGTACTTC
d_gene: TRBD2; v_gene: TRBV12-3/TRBV12-4; len: 15; abundance: few; j_gene: TRBJ2-7; CDR3aa: CASRTGTNPTYEQYF; CDR3nt: TGTGCCAGCAGGACCGGGACTAATCCGACCTACGAGCAGTACTTC
d_gene: TRBD1; v_gene: TRBV6-2/TRBV6-3; len: 17; abundance: NA; j_gene: TRBJ2-2; CDR3aa: CASSPTSRTGYTGELFF; CDR3nt: TGTGCCAGCAGTCCGACTTCTCGGACAGGGTACACCGGGGAGCTGTTTTTT
d_gene: TRBD2; v_gene: TRBV29-1; len: 14; abundance: NA; j_gene: TRBJ2-7; CDR3aa: CSVEVSSGSYEQYF; CDR3nt: TGCAGCGTTGAAGTATCTAGCGGCTCCTACGAGCAGTACTTC
d_gene: NA; v_gene: TRBV12-3/TRBV12-4; len: 14; abundance: few; j_gene: TRBJ2-5; CDR3aa: CASSSGTGALAQYF; CDR3nt: TGTGCCAGCAGTTCCGGGACTGGCGCCCTGGCCCAGTACTTC
d_gene: NA; v_gene: TRBV19; len: 13; abundance: few; j_gene: TRBJ2-2; CDR3aa: CASSGWGSGELFF; CDR3nt: TGTGCCAGTAGTGGGTGGGGATCCGGGGAGCTGTTTTTT
d_gene: NA; v_gene: TRBV20-1; len: 16; abundance: many; j_gene: TRBJ2-5; CDR3aa: CSARDKAREYQETQYF; CDR3nt: TGCAGTGCTAGAGATAAGGCTAGGGAGTACCAAGAGACCCAGTACTTC
d_gene: TRBD2; v_gene: TRBV7-9; len: 16; abundance: once; j_gene: TRBJ2-3; CDR3aa: CAISPGRREGTDTQYF; CDR3nt: TGTGCCATCAGCCCCGGGCGGCGGGAGGGCACAGATACGCAGTATTTT
d_gene: NA; v_gene: TRBV12-3/TRBV12-4; len: 12; abundance: once; j_gene: TRBJ1-3; CDR3aa: CASSTSGNTIFF; CDR3nt: TGTGCCAGCAGCACGTCCGGAAACACCATATTTTTT
d_gene: NA; v_gene: TRBV12-3/TRBV12-4; len: 14; abundance: many; j_gene: TRBJ2-1; CDR3aa: CASTPPGSYNEQFF; CDR3nt: TGTGCCAGCACCCCCCCGGGATCCTACAATGAGCAGTTCTTC
d_gene: NA; v_gene: TRBV7-8; len: 14; abundance: few; j_gene: TRBJ2-3; CDR3aa: CASSSGASTDTQYF; CDR3nt: TGTGCCAGCAGCTCCGGTGCTAGCACAGATACGCAGTATTTT
d_gene: NA; v_gene: TRBV11-2; len: 15; abundance: NA; j_gene: TRBJ2-2; CDR3aa: CASNQRTANTGELFF; CDR3nt: TGTGCCAGCAACCAACGGACTGCCAACACCGGGGAGCTGTTTTTT
d_gene: TRBD1; v_gene: TRBV9; len: 16; abundance: few; j_gene: TRBJ1-1; CDR3aa: CASSIGQGAGYTEAFF; CDR3nt: TGTGCCAGCAGCATCGGACAGGGGGCTGGGTACACTGAAGCTTTCTTT
d_gene: TRBD1; v_gene: TRBV6-5; len: 14; abundance: few; j_gene: TRBJ2-7; CDR3aa: CASSWGQGVYEQYF; CDR3nt: TGTGCCAGCAGTTGGGGGCAGGGGGTTTACGAGCAGTACTTC
d_gene: NA; v_gene: TRBV7-9; len: 17; abundance: few; j_gene: TRBJ2-3; CDR3aa: CASSLYVGGLATDTQYF; CDR3nt: TGTGCCAGCAGCTTATACGTAGGAGGGCTTGCCACAGATACGCAGTATTTT
d_gene: NA; v_gene: TRBV4-2; len: 16; abundance: few; j_gene: TRBJ2-3; CDR3aa: CASSQRLAPGTDTQYF; CDR3nt: TGCGCCAGCAGCCAACGTCTAGCGCCTGGCACAGATACGCAGTATTTT
d_gene: NA; v_gene: TRBV11-3; len: 15; abundance: few; j_gene: TRBJ2-7; CDR3aa: CASEPETGRFYEQYF; CDR3nt: TGTGCCAGCGAACCGGAGACAGGGAGGTTCTACGAGCAGTACTTC
d_gene: TRBD2; v_gene: TRBV4-3; len: 17; abundance: few; j_gene: TRBJ2-3; CDR3aa: CASSQDAGLASTDTQYF; CDR3nt: TGCGCCAGCAGCCAAGATGCCGGACTAGCGAGCACAGATACGCAGTATTTT
d_gene: TRBD2; v_gene: TRBV5-1; len: 15; abundance: many; j_gene: TRBJ2-7; CDR3aa: CASSLDAGGPYEQYF; CDR3nt: TGCGCCAGCAGCTTGGACGCGGGAGGGCCTTACGAGCAGTACTTC
d_gene: TRBD1; v_gene: TRBV2; len: 19; abundance: NA; j_gene: TRBJ2-6; CDR3aa: CASSLRLDRGGSGANVLTF; CDR3nt: TGTGCCAGCAGTCTACGATTGGACAGGGGCGGCTCTGGGGCCAACGTCCTGACTTTC
d_gene: NA; v_gene: TRBV30; len: 13; abundance: few; j_gene: TRBJ2-1; CDR3aa: CAWSVQGTNEQFF; CDR3nt: TGTGCCTGGAGTGTACAAGGGACGAATGAGCAGTTCTTC
d_gene: NA; v_gene: TRBV20-1; len: 15; abundance: few; j_gene: TRBJ2-2; CDR3aa: CSARDHGTNTRELFF; CDR3nt: TGCAGTGCTAGAGATCACGGAACGAACACCCGGGAGCTGTTTTTT
d_gene: NA; v_gene: TRBV27; len: 15; abundance: few; j_gene: TRBJ2-3; CDR3aa: CASKTPGLSTDTQYF; CDR3nt: TGTGCCAGCAAAACTCCGGGACTCAGCACAGATACGCAGTATTTT